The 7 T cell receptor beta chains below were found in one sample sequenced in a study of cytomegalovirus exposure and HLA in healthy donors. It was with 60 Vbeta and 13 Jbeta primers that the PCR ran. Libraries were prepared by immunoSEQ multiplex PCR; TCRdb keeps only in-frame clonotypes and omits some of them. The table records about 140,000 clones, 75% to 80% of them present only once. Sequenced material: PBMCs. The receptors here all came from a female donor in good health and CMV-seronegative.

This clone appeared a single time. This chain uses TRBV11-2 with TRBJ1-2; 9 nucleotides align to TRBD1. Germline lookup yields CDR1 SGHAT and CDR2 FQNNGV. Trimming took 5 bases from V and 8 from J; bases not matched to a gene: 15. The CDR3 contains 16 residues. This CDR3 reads CASSGARDRALGGYTF. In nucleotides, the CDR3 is TGTGCCAGCAGCGGGGCCCGGGACAGGGCCTTGGGGGGCTACACCTTC.

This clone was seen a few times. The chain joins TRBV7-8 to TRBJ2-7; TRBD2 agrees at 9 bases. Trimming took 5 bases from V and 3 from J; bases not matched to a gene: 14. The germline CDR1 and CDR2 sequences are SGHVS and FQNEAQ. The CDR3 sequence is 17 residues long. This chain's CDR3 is CASSEDLAGTGDYEQYF. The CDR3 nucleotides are TGTGCCAGCAGCGAAGACCTAGCGGGAACAGGAGACTACGAGCAGTACTTC.

The DNA of the CDR3 is TGCAGCGTGGGGGGGTGGGGGACCCCCTACGAGCAGTACTTC. This encodes CSVGGWGTPYEQYF. The gene calls are TRBV29-1 and TRBJ2-5; 7 bases are shared with TRBD2. The J call is doubtful: the DNA matches TRBJ2-7 better. CDR1 and CDR2 from the germline V gene are SQVTM and ANQGSEA. The CDR3 totals 14 residues.

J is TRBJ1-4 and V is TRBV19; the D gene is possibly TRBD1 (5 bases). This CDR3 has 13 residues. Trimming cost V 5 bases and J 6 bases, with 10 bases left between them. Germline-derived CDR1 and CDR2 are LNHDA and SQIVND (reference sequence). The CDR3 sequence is CASSLQGYEKLFF. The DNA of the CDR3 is TGTGCCAGTAGTTTGCAGGGATATGAAAAACTGTTTTTT.

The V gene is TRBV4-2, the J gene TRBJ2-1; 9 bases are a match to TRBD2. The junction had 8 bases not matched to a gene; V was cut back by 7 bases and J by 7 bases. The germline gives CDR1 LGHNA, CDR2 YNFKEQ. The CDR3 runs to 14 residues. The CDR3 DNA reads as TGTGCCAGCAACGCGGGGGGGCCGGGGAATGAGCAGTTCTTC. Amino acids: CASNAGGPGNEQFF.

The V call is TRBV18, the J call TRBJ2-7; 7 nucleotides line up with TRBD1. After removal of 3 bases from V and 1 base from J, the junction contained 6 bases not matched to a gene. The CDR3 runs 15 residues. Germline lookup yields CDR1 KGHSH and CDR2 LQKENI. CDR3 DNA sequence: TGTGCCAGCTCACCTCCGACAGGGCCATCCTACGAGCAGTACTTC. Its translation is CASSPPTGPSYEQYF.

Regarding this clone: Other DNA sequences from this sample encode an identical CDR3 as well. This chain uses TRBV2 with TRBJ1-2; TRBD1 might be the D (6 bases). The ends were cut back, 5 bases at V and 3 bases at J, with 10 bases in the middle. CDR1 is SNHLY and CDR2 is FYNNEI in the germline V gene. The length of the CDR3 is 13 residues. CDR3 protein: CASSQTGDYGYTF. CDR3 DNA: TGTGCCAGCAGTCAGACAGGCGACTATGGCTACACCTTC.